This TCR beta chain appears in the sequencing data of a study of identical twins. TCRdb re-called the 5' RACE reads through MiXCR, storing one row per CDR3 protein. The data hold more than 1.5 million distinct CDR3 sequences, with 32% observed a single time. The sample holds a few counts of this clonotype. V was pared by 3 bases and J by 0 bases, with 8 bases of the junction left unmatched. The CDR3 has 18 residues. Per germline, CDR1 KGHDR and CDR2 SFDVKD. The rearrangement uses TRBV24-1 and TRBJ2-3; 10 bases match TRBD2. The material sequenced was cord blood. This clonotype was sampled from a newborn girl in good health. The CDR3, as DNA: TGTGCCACCAGTGATGGGACTAGCGATCAATCTAGCACAGATACGCAGTATTTT. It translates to CATSDGTSDQSSTDTQYF.